This record looks at one T cell receptor beta chain sequence and its context. Extraction of RNA preceded its reverse transcription into cDNA, which served as the sequencing template. Using immunoSEQ multiplex PCR, the repertoire was profiled, and TCRdb retains in-frame clones only, with some absent. The table has tens of thousands of clones, 45% to 60% seen once. J was trimmed by 2 bases and V by 8 bases; bases with no gene match: 5. CDR3 length equals 13 residues. Germline V gene sequence: CDR1 MDHEN, CDR2 SYDVKM. Individuals with alopecia areata gave both lesional scalp punch biopsies and peripheral blood for collection. PBMCs served as the source from which CD4+ and CD8+ T cells were sorted. The sample comes from a study of CD8+ T cells in alopecia areata.

The genes are TRBV28 and TRBJ2-7, with 8 positions matching TRBD1. Sequenced material: NKG2D-high CD8+ T cells sorted from blood. The clonotype comes from a human donor with alopecia areata. The CDR3 bases are TGTGCCAGCGGCGGGACAGGTCCCTACGAGCAGTACTTC. Protein: CASGGTGPYEQYF. Complete variable domain (other parts from reference TRBV28 and TRBJ2-7): DVKVTQSSRYLVKRTGEKVFLECVQDMDHENMFWYRQDPGLGLRLIYFSYDVKMKEKGDIPEGYSVSREKKERFSLILESASTNQTSMYLCASGGTGPYEQYFGPGTRLTVT.